This T cell receptor beta chain was identified during a study of glioma-infiltrating T cells. The sample holds a few counts of this clonotype. Its antigen is unknown. TCR alpha and beta CDR3 regions were amplified from RNA using iRepertoire nested multiplex PCR. TCRdb redid the calling of the multiplex PCR reads with MiXCR, one entry per CDR3 protein. Here the sample spans about 130,000 distinct CDR3 sequences, less than 30% being singletons. Per germline, CDR1 LNHDA and CDR2 SQIVND (reference sequence). The CDR3 runs 14 residues. Trimming cost V 5 bases and J 3 bases; bases outside gene matches: 4. Overall study findings and caveats: Non-neoplastic patients had below-expected tissue-blood divergence, while all gliomas exceeded expectation. Very few CDR3 sequences were shared between tissue and blood.

J is TRBJ2-7 and V is TRBV19, with TRBD1 matching over 10 bases. The TCR sequence derives from a human donor with low-grade glioma or glioblastoma, undergoing nonglioma brain surgery, or in good health (not recorded which). Sequencing was performed on glioma tissue, nonneoplastic brain tissue, or PBMCs (not recorded which). The CDR3 protein is CASSPGQGFYEQYF. The CDR3 DNA sequence: TGTGCCAGTAGTCCGGGACAGGGGTTCTACGAGCAGTACTTC.